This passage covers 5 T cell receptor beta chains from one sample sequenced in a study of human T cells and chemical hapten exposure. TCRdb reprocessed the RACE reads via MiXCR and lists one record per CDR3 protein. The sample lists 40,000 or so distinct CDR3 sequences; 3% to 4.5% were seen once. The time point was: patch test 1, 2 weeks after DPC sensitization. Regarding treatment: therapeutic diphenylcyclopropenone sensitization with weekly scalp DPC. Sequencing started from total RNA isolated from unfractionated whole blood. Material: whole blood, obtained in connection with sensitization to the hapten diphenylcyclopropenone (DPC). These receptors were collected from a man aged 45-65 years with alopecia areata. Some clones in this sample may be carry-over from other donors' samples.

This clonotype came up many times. The CDR3 bases are TGTGCCAGCAGGGAAATTGCTGGGGCCAACGTCCTGACTTTC. Protein product: CASREIAGANVLTF. The gene calls are TRBV28 and TRBJ2-6, with D unresolved. The CDR3 length is 14 residues. Germline assignment: CDR1 MDHEN and CDR2 SYDVKM. V lost 6 bases, J lost 2 bases, and 8 bases lay in between. Supplemented by reference TRBV28 and TRBJ2-6, the full variable domain reads DVKVTQSSRYLVKRTGEKVFLECVQDMDHENMFWYRQDPGLGLRLIYFSYDVKMKEKGDIPEGYSVSREKKERFSLILESASTNQTSMYLCASREIAGANVLTFGAGSRLTVL.

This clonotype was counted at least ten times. The CDR3 nucleotides read TGCAGCGTTGCCAAGGTAGCGGGCTCCTACAATGAGCAGTTCTTC. Translating gives CSVAKVAGSYNEQFF. The chain couples TRBV29-1 to TRBJ2-1; 7 nucleotides align to TRBD2. CDR3 size: 15 residues. V dropped 4 bases and J dropped 0; count of bases not matched to a gene: 6. Per the germline V gene, CDR1 is SQVTM and CDR2 is ANQGSEA.

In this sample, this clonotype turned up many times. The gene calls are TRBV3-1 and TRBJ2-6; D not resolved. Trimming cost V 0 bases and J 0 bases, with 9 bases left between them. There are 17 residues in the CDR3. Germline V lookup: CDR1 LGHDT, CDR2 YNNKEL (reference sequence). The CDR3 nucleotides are TGTGCCAGCAGCCAAGAAGGCAGTAGCTCTGGGGCCAACGTCCTGACTTTC. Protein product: CASSQEGSSSGANVLTF.

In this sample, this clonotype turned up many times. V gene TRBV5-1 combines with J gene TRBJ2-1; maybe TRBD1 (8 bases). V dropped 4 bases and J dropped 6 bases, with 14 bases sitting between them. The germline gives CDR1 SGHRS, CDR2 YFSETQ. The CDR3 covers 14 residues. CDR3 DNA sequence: TGCGCCAGCAGCCTGGACAGGGAGGGCAATGAGCAGTTCTTC. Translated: CASSLDREGNEQFF.

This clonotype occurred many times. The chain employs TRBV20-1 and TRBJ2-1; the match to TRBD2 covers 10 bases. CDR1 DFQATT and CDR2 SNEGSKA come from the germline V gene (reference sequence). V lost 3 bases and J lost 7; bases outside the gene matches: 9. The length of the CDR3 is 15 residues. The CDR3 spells CSASMGLATRNEQFF. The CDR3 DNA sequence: TGCAGTGCTAGTATGGGACTAGCGACCAGGAATGAGCAGTTCTTC.